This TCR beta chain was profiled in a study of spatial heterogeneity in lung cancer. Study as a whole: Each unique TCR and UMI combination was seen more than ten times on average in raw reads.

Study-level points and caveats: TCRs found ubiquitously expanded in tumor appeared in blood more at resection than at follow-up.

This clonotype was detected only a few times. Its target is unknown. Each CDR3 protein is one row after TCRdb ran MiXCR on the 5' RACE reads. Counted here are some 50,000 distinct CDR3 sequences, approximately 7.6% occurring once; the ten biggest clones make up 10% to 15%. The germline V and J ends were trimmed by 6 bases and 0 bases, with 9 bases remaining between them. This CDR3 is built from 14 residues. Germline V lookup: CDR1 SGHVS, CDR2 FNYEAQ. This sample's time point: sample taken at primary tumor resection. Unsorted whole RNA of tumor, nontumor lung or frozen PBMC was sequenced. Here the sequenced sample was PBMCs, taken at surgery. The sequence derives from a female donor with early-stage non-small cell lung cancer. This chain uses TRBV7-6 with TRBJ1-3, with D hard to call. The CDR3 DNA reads TGTGCCAGCAGGGACTCATACTCTGGAAACACCATATATTTT. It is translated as CASRDSYSGNTIYF.